Listed here are 16 T cell receptor beta chains from one sample, sequenced in a study of beta chain features in type 1 diabetes. Broader study findings: Across all four CD4+ subsets, people with type 1 diabetes showed modestly shorter TCRB CDR3s.

Their cognate antigens are unknown. cDNA synthesis used the whole RNA isolate, giving expressed TCRB sequences. TCRdb keeps only in-frame clones here, not all; method: immunoSEQ multiplex PCR. The table has roughly 330,000 clones, 13% seen once. Input material: naive CD4+ T cells from blood. The receptors derive from a woman aged 18 to 35 with type 1 diabetes.

In its sample, this clone was seen a few times. V is TRBV30 and J is TRBJ1-1; 8 bases line up with TRBD1. Germline CDR1 GTSNPN, CDR2 SVGIG (reference sequence). Trimming at V came to 5 bases and at J to 7 bases, leaving 0 bases not matched to a gene. The CDR3 runs 10 residues. CDR3 sequence (DNA): TGTGCCTGGGGACAGGGTGAAGCTTTCTTT. Encoded protein: CAWGQGEAFF.

This clone turned up a few times. The rearrangement uses TRBV21-1 and TRBJ2-3; whether TRBD2, the table's D call, matches the DNA was not checked. TRBV21-1 is given as a pseudogene. The CDR3 runs 14 residues. CDR3 sequence (DNA): TGTGCCAGCAGCAACGACGACTCCCGAGGTACGCAGTATTTT. This translates into CASSNDDSRGTQYF.

The rearrangement links TRBV4-2 to TRBJ2-4; D is uncertain. V lost 3 bases and J 8 bases, leaving 14 bases between the germline ends. The CDR3 length is 14 residues. Looked up from germline, CDR1 is LGHNA and CDR2 is YNFKEQ. For the CDR3, the DNA is TGTGCCAGCAGCCACAGGCCTTGGCTGGACATTCAGTACTTC. Protein sequence: CASSHRPWLDIQYF.

This clone showed up just a few times. It is unclear where the CDR3 begins or ends on the DNA, so no DNA is shown, and the CDR3 is as TCRdb lists it. The chain is built from TRBV5-1 and TRBJ2-1; whether TRBD2, the table's D call, matches the DNA was not checked. The CDR3 extends over 15 residues, inclusive of both ends. Germline V gives CDR1 SGHRS, CDR2 YFSETQ. CDR3 loop: CASSFGPGVTDEQFF.

This clone has just a few counts. The chain uses TRBV5-1 and TRBJ1-2; possible D gene TRBD1, 6 bases. In germline, CDR1 is SGHRS, CDR2 YFSETQ. V was trimmed by 4 bases and J by 7 bases, leaving 20 bases between them. The length of the CDR3 is 15 residues. The CDR3 loop is CASSALGTPEGGYTF. CDR3 bases: TGCGCCAGCAGCGCCCTCGGGACACCAGAAGGTGGCTACACCTTC.

In its sample, this clone was seen a few times. The CDR3 loop is CSVDSAADGYTF. DNA of the CDR3: TGCAGCGTTGATTCGGCGGCCGATGGCTACACCTTC. The chain recombines TRBV29-1 with TRBJ1-2; D gene unclear. CDR1 is SQVTM, CDR2 ANQGSEA, per germline. The CDR3 is made up of 12 amino acids. The V end lost 3 bases, the J end lost 6 bases, and 11 bases lay between the germline ends. Full variable domain (rest looked up from reference TRBV29-1 and TRBJ1-2): SAVISQKPSRDICQRGTSLTIQCQVDSQVTMMFWYRQQPGQSLTLIATANQGSEATYESGFVIDKFPISRPNLTFSTLTVSNMSPEDSSIYLCSVDSAADGYTFGSGTRLTVV.

This clone has a handful of counts. The chain employs TRBV6-1 and TRBJ2-3; 10 nucleotides match TRBD2. This CDR3 is built from 15 residues. Germline CDR1 and CDR2: MNHNS and SASEGT. V shed 6 bases, J shed 1 base, and the junction held 4 bases outside the gene matches. In nucleotides, the CDR3 is TGTGCCAGCAGAACCGGGACTAGCGGCACAGATACGCAGTATTTT. It codes for CASRTGTSGTDTQYF.

This clone has only a few counts. This sequence joins TRBV28 and TRBJ2-5, with D tentatively TRBD1 (6 bases). V was pared by 3 bases and J by 4 bases, with 9 bases between. The germline CDR1 and CDR2 sequences are MDHEN and SYDVKM. The CDR3 extends over 13 amino acids. CDR3 region: CASSLAQGETQYF. Written as DNA, the CDR3 is TGTGCCAGCAGTTTGGCACAGGGAGAGACCCAGTACTTC.

V is TRBV27 and J is TRBJ2-1, with TRBD2 identical over 12 bases. Germline trimming cut 6 bases from V and 5 bases from J; bases unmatched to any gene: 2. The CDR3 runs to 14 residues. Germline V gives CDR1 MNHEY, CDR2 SMNVEV (reference sequence). The CDR3 loop is CASRLAGGNNEQFF. Written as DNA, the CDR3 is TGTGCCAGCAGACTAGCGGGAGGTAACAATGAGCAGTTCTTC.

In this sample, this clone turned up a few times. V gene TRBV29-1 combines with J gene TRBJ2-5, with D possibly matching TRBD1 (6 bases). Germline V lookup: CDR1 SQVTM, CDR2 ANQGSEA. The CDR3 covers 13 residues. V lost 5 bases, J lost 4 bases, and 14 bases lay in between. The DNA for the CDR3 is TGCAGCGTTCCCAACAGGGCCGGAGAGACCCAGTACTTC. This codes for CSVPNRAGETQYF.

This clone occurred a few times. The sample contains more than one DNA sequence encoding this CDR3. The chain uses TRBV30 and TRBJ2-5, with TRBD2 as a possible D gene (6 bases). V lost 1 base to trimming and J lost 4 bases, with 10 bases between them. Per germline, CDR1 GTSNPN and CDR2 SVGIG (reference sequence). The CDR3 sequence is 13 residues long. CDR3 loop: CAWSGRGGETQYF. The DNA for the CDR3 is TGTGCCTGGAGTGGGAGGGGCGGAGAGACCCAGTACTTC.

The J gene is TRBJ2-7, the V gene TRBV9, with a tentative D call TRBD2 (6 bases). This CDR3 region has 15 residues. Trimming took off 0 bases at V and 0 bases at J, with 10 bases between the two ends. Germline values: CDR1 SGDLS, CDR2 YYNGEE. CDR3 sequence: CASSVAPGDSYEQYF. The CDR3 bases are TGTGCCAGCAGCGTAGCTCCGGGGGACTCCTACGAGCAGTACTTC.

J is TRBJ2-3 and V is TRBV7-2, with 7 bases lining up with TRBD2. Germline CDR1 and CDR2: SGHTA and FQGNSA. This CDR3 has 14 residues. The V segment lost 4 bases and the J segment 5 bases; nucleotides outside the gene matches: 6. The CDR3 is CASSSRRERDTQYF. The CDR3 nucleotides read TGTGCCAGCAGCTCTAGGCGGGAGAGAGATACGCAGTATTTT.

The V and J genes are TRBV7-9 and TRBJ2-4; 8 bases line up with TRBD1. V lost 7 bases to trimming and J lost 6 bases; unmatched junction nucleotides: 5. CDR1 SEHNR and CDR2 FQNEAQ come from the germline V gene (reference sequence). This CDR3 is built from 13 residues. CDR3 sequence (DNA): TGTGCCAGCACCGCCGGACAGGGAAACATTCAGTACTTC. This gives the protein CASTAGQGNIQYF. The full variable domain, completed using reference TRBV7-9 and TRBJ2-4, is DTGVSQNPRHKITKRGQNVTFRCDPISEHNRLYWYRQTLGQGPEFLTYFQNEAQLEKSRLLSDRFSAERPKGSFSTLEIQRTEQGDSAMYLCASTAGQGNIQYFGAGTRLSVL.

This clone appeared a single time. The chain joins TRBV18 to TRBJ2-2; possibly TRBD2 for D (5 bases). V was shortened by 9 bases and J by 7 bases, with 15 bases between the two germline ends. Per germline, CDR1 KGHSH and CDR2 LQKENI. The CDR3 loop spans 13 amino acids. CDR3 DNA sequence: TGTGCCAGTACCCTAGCAACCGGCGGGGAGCTGTTTTTT. Translated, it gives CASTLATGGELFF.

The chain joins TRBV30 to TRBJ1-1; D uncertain. The CDR3 runs to 12 residues. Trimming removed 8 bases at V and 5 bases at J, with 15 bases between. Looked up from germline, CDR1 is GTSNPN and CDR2 is SVGIG (reference sequence). The CDR3 DNA is TGTGCCGCCTCCGCCGGTGAAACTGAAGCTTTCTTT. Its translation is CAASAGETEAFF.